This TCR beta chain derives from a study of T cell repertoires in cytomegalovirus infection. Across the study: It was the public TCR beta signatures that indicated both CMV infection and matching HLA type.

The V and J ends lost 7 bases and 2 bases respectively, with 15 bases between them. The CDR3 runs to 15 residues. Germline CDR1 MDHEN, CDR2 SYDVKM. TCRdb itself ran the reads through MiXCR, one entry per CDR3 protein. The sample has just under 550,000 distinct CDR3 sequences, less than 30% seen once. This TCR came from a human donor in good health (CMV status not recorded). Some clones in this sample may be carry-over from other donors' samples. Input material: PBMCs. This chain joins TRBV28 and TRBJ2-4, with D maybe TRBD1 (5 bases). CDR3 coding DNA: TGTGCCAGCACCGCAGCCCAGGGATCCAAAAACATTCAGTACTTC. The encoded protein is CASTAAQGSKNIQYF.